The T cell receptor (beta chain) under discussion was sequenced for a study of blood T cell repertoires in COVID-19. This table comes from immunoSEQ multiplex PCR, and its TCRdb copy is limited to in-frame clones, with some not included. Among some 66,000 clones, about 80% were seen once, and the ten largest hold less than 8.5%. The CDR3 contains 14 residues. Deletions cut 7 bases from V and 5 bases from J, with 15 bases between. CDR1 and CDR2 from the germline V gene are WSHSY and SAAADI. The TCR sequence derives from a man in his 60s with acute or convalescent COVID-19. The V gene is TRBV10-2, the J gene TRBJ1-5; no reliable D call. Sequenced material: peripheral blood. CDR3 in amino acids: CASNSRTGDQPQHF. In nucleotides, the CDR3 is TGCGCCAGCAACTCGAGGACGGGAGATCAGCCCCAGCATTTT.